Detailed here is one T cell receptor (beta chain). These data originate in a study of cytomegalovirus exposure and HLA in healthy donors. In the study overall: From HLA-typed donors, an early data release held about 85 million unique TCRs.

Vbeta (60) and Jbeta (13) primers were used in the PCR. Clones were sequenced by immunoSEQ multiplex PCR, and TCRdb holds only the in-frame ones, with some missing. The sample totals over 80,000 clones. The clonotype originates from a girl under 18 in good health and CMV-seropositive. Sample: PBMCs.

The DNA of the CDR3 is TGTGCCAGCAGTAAGACAGGCTCGGCGGAGGAGACCCAGTACTTC. Translated, it gives CASSKTGSAEETQYF. The chain recombines TRBV6-5 with TRBJ2-5; D is perhaps TRBD1 (6 bases). From germline, CDR1 is MNHEY and CDR2 SVGAGI. The CDR3 runs to 15 residues. The V gene lost 5 bases and the J gene lost 5 bases, with 18 bases spanning the gap.